Below are 22 T cell receptor beta chains sequenced from a single sample in a study of blood T cell repertoires in COVID-19. Clones were sequenced by immunoSEQ multiplex PCR, and TCRdb holds only the in-frame ones, with some missing. Of some 170,000 clones listed, approximately 87% are singletons. Material for sequencing was peripheral blood. The receptors shown here come from a woman in her seventies with COVID-19, enrolled during active disease.

V is TRBV27 and J is TRBJ2-2; 11 positions match TRBD2. The length of the CDR3 is 16 residues. The germline gives CDR1 MNHEY, CDR2 SMNVEV (reference sequence). V shed 5 bases and J 0 bases; nucleotides not matched to a gene: 2. CDR3: CASSNSGRANTGELFF. The CDR3 region has the DNA TGTGCCAGCAGTAATAGCGGGAGGGCGAACACCGGGGAGCTGTTTTTT.

The V and J genes are TRBV7-5 and TRBJ2-1; no DNA check was done on the table's D call, TRBD2. TRBV7-5 is reported as a pseudogene. This CDR3 comprises 17 residues. The CDR3: CARSSKPSGSSYNEQFF. CDR3 nucleotides: TGTGCCAGAAGCTCGAAACCTAGCGGGAGCTCCTACAATGAGCAGTTCTTC.

V usage is TRBV5-1 and J usage is TRBJ1-2; 9 positions match TRBD1. V was clipped by 2 bases and J by 8 bases; unmatched bases: 10. CDR3 size: 15 residues. Germline assignment: CDR1 SGHRS and CDR2 YFSETQ. CDR3: CASSFGGQGEGGYTF. CDR3 nucleotides: TGCGCCAGCAGCTTTGGGGGACAGGGAGAGGGAGGCTACACCTTC.

The chain joins TRBV5-1 to TRBJ1-1, with 10 bases aligning to TRBD1. The CDR3 runs 16 residues. Germline V gene sequence: CDR1 SGHRS, CDR2 YFSETQ. V lost 4 bases to trimming and J lost 0 bases; unmatched junction nucleotides: 6. Here the CDR3 DNA reads TGCGCCAGCAGCCCACGGACAGGGGGTATGAACACTGAAGCTTTCTTT. This gives the protein CASSPRTGGMNTEAFF.

CDR3: CASSLNSGNTEAFF. DNA of the CDR3: TGTGCCAGCAGCTTAAATTCGGGGAACACTGAAGCTTTCTTT. The chain uses TRBV7-3 and TRBJ1-1, with D unclear. V lost 1 base to trimming and J lost 1 base, with 7 bases between them. The germline CDR1 and CDR2 sequences are SGHTA and FQGTGA. There are 14 residues in the CDR3. Based on the CDR3 plus reference TRBV7-3 and TRBJ1-1, the full variable domain is GAGVSQTPSNKVTEKGKYVELRCDPISGHTALYWYRQSLGQGPEFLIYFQGTGAADDSGLPNDRFFAVRPEGSVSTLKIQRTERGDSAVYLCASSLNSGNTEAFFGQGTRLTVV.

The chain couples TRBV7-9 to TRBJ2-7, with 7 bases identical to TRBD1. Germline V CDR1 and CDR2: SEHNR, FQNEAQ (reference sequence). V lost 8 bases to trimming and J lost 5 bases; unmatched junction nucleotides: 12. The CDR3 has 14 amino acids. The CDR3 spells CASSPYRTGDEQYF. The CDR3 DNA sequence: TGTGCCAGCTCTCCATACCGAACAGGGGACGAGCAGTACTTC.

The chain carries TRBV5-4 and TRBJ1-2; D is unresolved. This CDR3 region has 14 residues. Germline CDR1 SGHNT, CDR2 YYREEE (reference sequence). Trimming left V 3 bases short and J 4 bases short, with 13 bases between. The CDR3 region has the DNA TGTGCCAGCAGCTCCGGTCAACGCCTCTATGGCTACACCTTC. This codes for CASSSGQRLYGYTF.

In its sample, this clone was seen a few times. The chain couples TRBV28 to TRBJ2-7; TRBD2 matches 7 bases. This CDR3 is built from 14 residues. Germline V gene data show CDR1 as MDHEN and CDR2 as SYDVKM. With 4 bases clipped from V and 6 bases from J, the junction kept 9 bases outside the gene matches. CDR3 nucleotides: TGTGCCAGCAGTTCTCACCAGCGGGATTTCGAGCAGTACTTC. The encoded protein is CASSSHQRDFEQYF.

This chain connects TRBV2 to TRBJ1-5; weak D call: TRBD1 (6 bases). Trimming took 6 bases from V and 6 from J, leaving 12 bases between them. Germline V gene lookup returns CDR1 SNHLY and CDR2 FYNNEI. The CDR3 extends over 13 amino acids. As DNA, the CDR3 is TGTGCCAGCAGGAATACAGGGAGTCAGCCCCAGCATTTT. Translating gives CASRNTGSQPQHF.

This rearrangement joins TRBV10-2 to TRBJ2-7; possibly TRBD2 for D (5 bases). The CDR3 is made up of 13 amino acids. Germline lookup yields CDR1 WSHSY and CDR2 SAAADI. Trimming took 0 bases from V and 6 from J, leaving 9 bases between them. The CDR3 DNA is TGCGCCAGCAGTGAGTCTAGAGGGAGCGAGCAGTACTTC. Translation: CASSESRGSEQYF.

The chain joins TRBV7-3 to TRBJ2-1, with 10 bases aligning to TRBD2. Unmatched junction bases numbered 2, after V lost 4 bases and J lost 2 bases. Germline loops: CDR1 SGHTA, CDR2 FQGTGA. The CDR3 totals 15 residues. Here the CDR3 reads CASSSGLAAYNEQFF. For the CDR3, the DNA is TGTGCCAGCAGCTCAGGACTAGCGGCCTACAATGAGCAGTTCTTC.

J is TRBJ1-1 and V is TRBV19; a weak D match, TRBD1 (6 bases). CDR1 and CDR2 from the germline V gene are LNHDA and SQIVND (reference sequence). The CDR3 extends over 14 amino acids. Trimming removed 10 bases from V and 0 bases from J, with 15 bases in between. The CDR3 loop reads CATSKGGMNTEAFF. DNA for the CDR3: TGTGCCACCTCCAAGGGGGGGATGAACACTGAAGCTTTCTTT. The full variable domain, with the rest looked up from reference TRBV19 and TRBJ1-1, is DGGITQSPKYLFRKEGQNVTLSCEQNLNHDAMYWYRQDPGQGLRLIYYSQIVNDFQKGDIAEGYSVSREKKESFPLTVTSAQKNPTAFYLCATSKGGMNTEAFFGQGTRLTVV.

CDR3 residues: CASSIGRQGGQPQHF. The CDR3, as DNA: TGTGCCAGTAGTATAGGTAGACAGGGGGGTCAGCCCCAGCATTTT. The rearrangement joins TRBV19 to TRBJ1-5; 9 nucleotides line up with TRBD1. With 1 base clipped from V and 6 bases from J, the junction kept 4 bases outside the gene matches. The length of the CDR3 is 15 residues. Looked up from germline, CDR1 is LNHDA and CDR2 is SQIVND (reference sequence).

The V and J genes are TRBV28 and TRBJ1-1, with 10 bases identical to TRBD1. Looked up from germline, CDR1 is MDHEN and CDR2 is SYDVKM. Trimming took 6 bases from V and 6 from J; bases not matched to a gene: 10. This CDR3 has 15 amino acids. The CDR3 nucleotides read TGTGCCAGCAGCAGACCCGGGACAGGGGAAGCTGAAGCTTTCTTT. This gives the protein CASSRPGTGEAEAFF.

This chain uses TRBV12-3 or TRBV12-4 with TRBJ1-1; D is unclear. V was cut by 6 bases and J by 3 bases, with 8 bases left in between. The CDR3 sequence is 12 residues long. CDR3 loop: CASRGGDTEAFF. DNA of the CDR3: TGTGCCAGCAGAGGCGGTGACACTGAAGCTTTCTTT.

The V and J genes are TRBV9 and TRBJ2-3; tentative D call: TRBD1 (6 bases). The CDR3 has 16 residues. CDR1 SGDLS and CDR2 YYNGEE come from the germline V gene. Between the trimmed V and J ends, which lost 3 bases and 9 bases, there was a span of 23 bases. CDR3 bases: TGTGCCAGCAGCGCCCGTGGACAGTACCTCTCCGGGACGCAGTATTTT. Translation gives CASSARGQYLSGTQYF. Full variable domain (missing parts from reference TRBV9 and TRBJ2-3): DSGVTQTPKHLITATGQRVTLRCSPRSGDLSVYWYQQSLDQGLQFLIQYYNGEERAKGNILERFSAQQFPDLHSELNLSSLELGDSALYFCASSARGQYLSGTQYFGPGTRLTVL.

V usage is TRBV2 and J usage is TRBJ1-2; no reliable D call. V was trimmed by 7 bases and J by 0 bases, leaving 3 bases between them. Germline-derived CDR1 and CDR2 are SNHLY and FYNNEI. CDR3 length: 11 amino acids. The CDR3 DNA reads as TGTGCCAGCACAGCTAACTATGGCTACACCTTC. Encoded protein: CASTANYGYTF.

This clone has a handful of counts. The chain has TRBV30 and TRBJ1-1; perhaps TRBD1 as D (5 bases). Germline CDR1 GTSNPN, CDR2 SVGIG (reference sequence). The CDR3 consists of 13 residues. With 3 bases removed from V and 7 bases from J, the gap between germline ends came to 15 bases. The CDR3 DNA follows: TGTGCCTGGAGGGGTCCAGGGTTGGTTGAAGCTTTCTTT. The encoded protein is CAWRGPGLVEAFF.

This chain joins TRBV27 and TRBJ2-7; 9 nucleotides line up with TRBD1. The CDR3 sequence is 14 residues long. V shed 7 bases, J shed 2 bases, and the junction held 6 bases outside the gene matches. Germline CDR1 reads MNHEY; CDR2 reads SMNVEV (reference sequence). The CDR3: CASTKTGGTYEQYF. The CDR3 region has the DNA TGTGCCAGCACAAAGACAGGGGGAACCTACGAGCAGTACTTC.

The chain has TRBV7-3 and TRBJ1-1; tentative D call: TRBD1 (6 bases). Per the germline V gene, CDR1 is SGHTA and CDR2 is FQGTGA. V gave up 3 bases and J gave up 0 bases, with 8 bases separating them. This CDR3 contains 14 residues. CDR3 sequence reads: CASSLGQMNTEAFF. The CDR3 coding sequence is TGTGCCAGCAGCTTGGGACAAATGAACACTGAAGCTTTCTTT.

V usage is TRBV6-5 and J usage is TRBJ1-2, with D perhaps TRBD1 (6 bases). Germline-derived CDR1 and CDR2 are MNHEY and SVGAGI. The CDR3 has 15 amino acids. Between the trimmed V and J ends, which lost 6 bases and 4 bases, there was a span of 18 bases. In nucleotides, the CDR3 is TGTGCCAGCAGCCCGGAAATACCCAGGGGCTATGGCTACACCTTC. It yields the protein CASSPEIPRGYGYTF.

This chain connects TRBV6-5 to TRBJ2-5; 8 nucleotides align to TRBD1. The junction had 2 bases not matched to a gene; V was cut back by 6 bases and J by 5 bases. Per the germline V gene, CDR1 is MNHEY and CDR2 is SVGAGI. The CDR3 spans 12 residues. The CDR3 reads CASRRDRETQYF. The CDR3 coding sequence is TGTGCCAGCAGAAGGGACAGGGAGACCCAGTACTTC.